This is a list of T cell receptor beta chains from one sample in a study of early stage breast cancer tumors. Measured with immunoSEQ multiplex PCR; TCRdb has only the in-frame clones, and not every one. The repertoire holds more than 65,000 clones, with about 85% as singletons. Sequencing was performed on blood. The receptors were sampled from a person in their forties with breast cancer. Each CDR3 is given with its conserved first and last residue. Fields, in order: V gene, D gene, clone size, J gene, CDR3 protein, CDR3 DNA. D genes are given only for firm matches. A row's size may be missing; if present it is once, few, many or a size class.

>TRBV28|TRBD2|-|TRBJ2-7
CASSFSGTSGTYEQYF
TGTGCCAGCAGTTTCTCCGGGACTAGCGGGACCTACGAGCAGTACTTC
>TRBV28|TRBD1|-|TRBJ1-1
CASSPRQGAINTEAFF
TGTGCCAGCAGTCCGAGACAGGGGGCGATCAACACTGAAGCTTTCTTT
>TRBV23-1|TRBD1|-|TRBJ1-5
CASSSIWTGGPLCQPQHF
TGCGCCAGCAGTAGCATATGGACAGGAGGACCTTTGTGTCAGCCCCAGCATTTT
>TRBV28|TRBD2|-|TRBJ2-2
CASSPLLAVGTGELFF
TGTGCCAGCAGCCCGCTACTAGCGGTAGGCACCGGGGAGCTGTTTTTT
>TRBV30|-|-|TRBJ1-2
CACRTVPGNYGYTF
TGTGCCTGTCGGACAGTTCCGGGTAACTATGGCTACACCTTC
>TRBV18|-|-|TRBJ2-7
CASSNRVPYEQYF
TGTGCCAGCTCAAACAGGGTCCCCTACGAGCAGTACTTC
>TRBV6-5|-|-|TRBJ1-1
CASSWSGTMNTEAFF
TGTGCCAGCAGTTGGTCCGGGACAATGAACACTGAAGCTTTCTTT
>TRBV15|-|-|TRBJ2-3
CATSRAPTGVTDTQYF
TGTGCCACCAGCAGGGCCCCGACAGGCGTTACAGATACGCAGTATTTT
>TRBV19|-|few|TRBJ2-7
CASSIPGQPTYEQYF
TGTGCCAGTAGTATCCCGGGACAACCTACCTACGAGCAGTACTTC
>TRBV21-1|-|-|TRBJ1-5
CASRTCGLRGNQPQHF
TGTGCCAGCAGGACGTGTGGACTGAGAGGGAATCAGCCCCAGCATTTT